Within the sample, the clone carrying this T cell receptor beta chain is medium-sized. Germline V CDR1 and CDR2: SNHLY, FYNNEI. V dropped 9 bases and J dropped 0 bases, with 27 bases sitting between them. The length of the CDR3 is 19 residues. Original methodology: Amplified reference gene primers provided the basis for estimating nucleated cell counts. Libraries were prepared by immunoSEQ multiplex PCR; TCRdb keeps only in-frame clonotypes and omits some of them. That table furnishes V, J and clone size, whereas the DNA furnished D and trimming. This table has roughly 40,000 clones, roughly 90% appearing once. The data stem from a study of blood T cell repertoires in COVID-19. Looking at the study overall: The study drew acute and convalescent COVID-19 samples from the United States, Italy and Spain. From T cells, B-cell-depleted T cells, or PBMCs came the material, which was cDNA or gDNA.

The clonotype comes from a human donor in a cohort sampled during active COVID-19. This chain joins TRBV2 and TRBJ2-1; D unclear. The sample was peripheral blood. CDR3 loop: CASRRWVASFPDSYNEQFF. DNA of the CDR3: TGTGCCAGTCGACGGTGGGTAGCTAGTTTCCCCGACTCCTACAATGAGCAGTTCTTC.